The clone carrying this T cell receptor (beta chain) qualifies as medium-sized. The ends were cut back, 7 bases at V and 0 bases at J, with 13 bases in the middle. The CDR3 has 15 amino acids. This sample is drawn from a study of liver allograft versus peripheral blood T cells. About the study: Intrahepatic T cell receptor repertoires from transplanted livers were compared against repertoires in recipients' peripheral blood.

TCRdb reprocessed the reads via MiXCR and lists one record per CDR3 protein. The data show 900 to 1,300 distinct CDR3 sequences, approximately 40% seen once. This rearrangement joins TRBV12-3 or TRBV12-4 to TRBJ2-1, with D perhaps matching TRBD1 or TRBD2 (5 bases each). The source is a human patient who had a liver transplant. Some T cells may trace back to the graft donor. The CDR3 DNA follows: TGTGCCAGCACCGTTGGGGGTGGCTCCTACAATGAGCAGTTCTTC. Amino acids: CASTVGGGSYNEQFF.